The TCR beta chain described here comes from a study of shared clonotypes between healthy human individuals. About the study: Samples came from two female and a few male donors aged 18 to 49.

Per germline, CDR1 GTSNPN and CDR2 SVGIG (reference sequence). This CDR3 has 13 residues. Concerning this clone itself: The antigen is unknown.

It was at deep level that the assay was run. Assay used: immunoSEQ multiplex PCR; TCRdb lists only in-frame clones, some missing. The sample has roughly 520,000 clones; around 96% are singletons. Study findings and constraints: It was the non-shared clonotypes that had lower generation probabilities than clonotypes shared by all four donors.

Specimen: naive CD4+ T cells sorted from blood. Subset described: CD45RA+ positively selected. This clonotype was sampled from a young woman in good health. The genes are TRBV30 and TRBJ2-5; 10 bases match TRBD2. The J call may be faulty, since TRBJ2-7 better matches the DNA end. In DNA form, the CDR3 reads TGTGCCTGGAGCGAAGCGGGAGGGTACGAGCAGTACTTC. Protein sequence: CAWSEAGGYEQYF.